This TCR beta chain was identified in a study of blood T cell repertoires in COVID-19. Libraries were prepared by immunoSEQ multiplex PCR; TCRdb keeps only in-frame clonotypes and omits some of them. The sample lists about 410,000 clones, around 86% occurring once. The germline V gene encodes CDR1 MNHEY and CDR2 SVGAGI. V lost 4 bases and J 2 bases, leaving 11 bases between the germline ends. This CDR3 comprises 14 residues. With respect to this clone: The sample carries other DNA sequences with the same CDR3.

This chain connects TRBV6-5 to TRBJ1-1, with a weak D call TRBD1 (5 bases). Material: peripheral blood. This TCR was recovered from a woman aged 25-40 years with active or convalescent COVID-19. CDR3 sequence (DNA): TGTGCCAGCAGTTTCGGGAGGGGAAACACTGAAGCTTTCTTT. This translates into CASSFGRGNTEAFF.